Below are 3 T cell receptor beta chains sequenced from a single sample in a study of control samples from healthy donors and cancer patients. Sequencing used immunoSEQ multiplex PCR; TCRdb keeps in-frame clones, though not all of them. Reported are fewer than 250,000 clones; the ten largest clones contain roughly 2%. The sequenced material came from blood. These receptors were taken from a woman in her 30s in good health.

The chain is built from TRBV19 and TRBJ1-5; D is perhaps TRBD1 (5 bases). V was trimmed by 5 bases and J by 0 bases, leaving 8 bases between them. This CDR3 has 14 amino acids. The V gene's germline CDR1 is LNHDA and CDR2 SQIVND (reference sequence). CDR3 DNA sequence: TGTGCCAGTAGTCCAGGGTATAGCAATCAGCCCCAGCATTTT. Amino acid sequence: CASSPGYSNQPQHF.

The rearrangement links TRBV6-5 to TRBJ2-1; D unresolved. Deletions cut 5 bases from V and 4 bases from J, with 12 bases between. Looked up from germline, CDR1 is MNHEY and CDR2 is SVGAGI. The CDR3 is made up of 14 amino acids. The CDR3 DNA sequence: TGTGCCAGCAGTCCGCAGGAAATTTACAATGAGCAGTTCTTC. It specifies CASSPQEIYNEQFF.

The J gene is TRBJ1-4, the V gene TRBV6-5, with D hard to call. This CDR3 has 15 residues. Looked up from germline, CDR1 is MNHEY and CDR2 is SVGAGI. The V gene lost 6 bases and the J gene lost 11 bases, with 22 bases spanning the gap. CDR3 sequence: CASRPSATRHGKLFF. CDR3 bases: TGTGCCAGCAGACCCTCGGCTACACGACATGGGAAACTGTTTTTT.